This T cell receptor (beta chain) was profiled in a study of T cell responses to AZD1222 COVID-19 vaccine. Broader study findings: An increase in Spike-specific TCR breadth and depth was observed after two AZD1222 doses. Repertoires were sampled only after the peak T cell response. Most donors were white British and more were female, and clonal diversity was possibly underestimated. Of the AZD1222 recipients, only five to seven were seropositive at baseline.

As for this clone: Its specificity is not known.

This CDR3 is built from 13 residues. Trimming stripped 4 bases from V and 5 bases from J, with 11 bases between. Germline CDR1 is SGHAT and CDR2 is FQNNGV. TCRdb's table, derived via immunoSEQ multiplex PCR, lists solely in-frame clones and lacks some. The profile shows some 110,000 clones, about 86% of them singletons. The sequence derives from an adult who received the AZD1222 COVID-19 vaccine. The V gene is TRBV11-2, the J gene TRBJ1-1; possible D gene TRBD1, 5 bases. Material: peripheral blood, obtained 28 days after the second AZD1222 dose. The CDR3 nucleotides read TGTGCCAGCAGCTCTCGGCAGGGTACTGAAGCTTTCTTT. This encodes CASSSRQGTEAFF.